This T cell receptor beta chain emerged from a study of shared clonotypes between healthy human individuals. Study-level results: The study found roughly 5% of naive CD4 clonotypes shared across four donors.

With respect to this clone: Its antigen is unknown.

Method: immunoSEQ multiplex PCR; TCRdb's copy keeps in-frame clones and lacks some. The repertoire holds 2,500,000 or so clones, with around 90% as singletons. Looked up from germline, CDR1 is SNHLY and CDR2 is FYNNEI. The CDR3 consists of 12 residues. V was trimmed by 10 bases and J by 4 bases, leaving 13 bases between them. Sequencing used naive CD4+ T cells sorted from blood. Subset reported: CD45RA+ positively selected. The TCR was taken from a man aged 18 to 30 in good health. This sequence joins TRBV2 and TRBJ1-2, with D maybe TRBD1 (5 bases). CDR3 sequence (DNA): TGTGCCATGACGACAGCGTTCTATGGCTACACCTTC. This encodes CAMTTAFYGYTF. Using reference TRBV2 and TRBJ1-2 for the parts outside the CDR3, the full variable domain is EPEVTQTPSHQVTQMGQEVILRCVPISNHLYFYWYRQILGQKVEFLVSFYNNEISEKSEIFDDQFSVERPDGSNFTLKIRSTKLEDSAMYFCAMTTAFYGYTFGSGTRLTVV.